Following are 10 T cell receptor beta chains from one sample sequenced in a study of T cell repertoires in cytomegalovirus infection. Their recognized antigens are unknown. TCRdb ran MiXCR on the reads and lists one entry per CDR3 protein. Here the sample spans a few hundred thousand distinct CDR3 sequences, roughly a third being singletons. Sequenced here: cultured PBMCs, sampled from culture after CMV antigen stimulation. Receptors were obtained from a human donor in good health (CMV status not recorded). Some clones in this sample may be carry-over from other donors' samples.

CDR3 protein: CASSIDRSSGTEQFF. The DNA of the CDR3 is TGTGCCAGTAGTATAGATCGGTCTAGCGGGACTGAGCAGTTCTTC. The gene calls are TRBV19 and TRBJ2-1, with 9 bases aligning to TRBD2. The CDR3 has 15 amino acids. With 0 bases clipped from V and 9 bases from J, the junction kept 6 bases outside the gene matches. Germline V lookup: CDR1 LNHDA, CDR2 SQIVND (reference sequence).

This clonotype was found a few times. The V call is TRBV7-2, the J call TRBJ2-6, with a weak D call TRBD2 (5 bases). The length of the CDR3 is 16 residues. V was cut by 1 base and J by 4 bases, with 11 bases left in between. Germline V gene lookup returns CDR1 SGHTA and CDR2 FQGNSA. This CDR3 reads CASSLGGYYGANVLTF. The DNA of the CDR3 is TGTGCCAGCAGCTTAGGCGGGTATTACGGGGCCAACGTCCTGACTTTC.

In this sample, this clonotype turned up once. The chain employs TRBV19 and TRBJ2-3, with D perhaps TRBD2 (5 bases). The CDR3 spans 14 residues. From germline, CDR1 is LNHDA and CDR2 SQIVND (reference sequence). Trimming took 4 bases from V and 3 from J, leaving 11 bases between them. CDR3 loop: CASSRLRETDTQYF. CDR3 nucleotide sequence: TGTGCCAGTAGTAGACTCCGGGAAACAGATACGCAGTATTTT.

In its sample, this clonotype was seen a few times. The CDR3 DNA is TGTGCCACCAGCAGATTTCTACCCCCTATAGCTAGCGGGAGCTATGAGCAGTTCTTC. Translated: CATSRFLPPIASGSYEQFF. The chain joins TRBV15 to TRBJ2-1; 10 bases match TRBD2. The length of the CDR3 is 19 residues. Germline V lookup: CDR1 LNHNV, CDR2 YYDKDF (reference sequence). J was trimmed by 8 bases and V by 2 bases; bases with no gene match: 18. The full variable domain, with the rest looked up from reference TRBV15 and TRBJ2-1, is DAMVIQNPRYQVTQFGKPVTLSCSQTLNHNVMYWYQQKSSQAPKLLFHYYDKDFNNEADTPDNFQSRRPNTSFCFLDIRSPGLGDTAMYLCATSRFLPPIASGSYEQFFGPGTRLTVL.

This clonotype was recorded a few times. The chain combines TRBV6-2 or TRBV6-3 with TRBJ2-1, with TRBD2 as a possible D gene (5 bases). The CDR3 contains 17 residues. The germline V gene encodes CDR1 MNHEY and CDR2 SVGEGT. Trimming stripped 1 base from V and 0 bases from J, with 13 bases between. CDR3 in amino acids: CASSYFKGRDSYNEQFF. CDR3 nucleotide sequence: TGTGCCAGCAGTTACTTCAAAGGACGGGACTCCTACAATGAGCAGTTCTTC.

This CDR3 reads CASSEGLAGGFSEQFF. CDR3 coding DNA: TGTGCCAGCAGTGAGGGACTAGCGGGAGGTTTTAGTGAGCAGTTCTTC. V and J are TRBV12-3 or TRBV12-4 and TRBJ2-1, with TRBD2 matching 15 bases. Germline trimming cut 5 bases from V and 9 bases from J; bases unmatched to any gene: 8. CDR3 size: 16 residues.

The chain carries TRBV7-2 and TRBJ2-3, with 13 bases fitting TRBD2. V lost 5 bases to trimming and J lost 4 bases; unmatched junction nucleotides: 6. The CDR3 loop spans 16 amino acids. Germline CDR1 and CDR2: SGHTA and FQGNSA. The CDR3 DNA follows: TGTGCCAGCAGCCCACTAGCGGGAGGGCCGGCAGATACGCAGTATTTT. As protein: CASSPLAGGPADTQYF.

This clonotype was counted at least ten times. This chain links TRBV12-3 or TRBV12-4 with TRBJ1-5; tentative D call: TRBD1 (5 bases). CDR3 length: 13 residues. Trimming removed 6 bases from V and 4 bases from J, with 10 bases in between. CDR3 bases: TGTGCCAGCAGCTCTGGGGGGAATCAGCCCCAGCATTTT. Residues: CASSSGGNQPQHF.

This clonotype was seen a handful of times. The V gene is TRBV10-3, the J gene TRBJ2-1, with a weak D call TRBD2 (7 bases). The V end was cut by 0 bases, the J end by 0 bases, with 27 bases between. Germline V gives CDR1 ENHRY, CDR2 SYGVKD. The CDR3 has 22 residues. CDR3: CAISESRGAGGPSRSSYNEQFF. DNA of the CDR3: TGTGCCATCAGTGAGTCCCGGGGGGCTGGCGGCCCGTCTAGAAGCTCCTACAATGAGCAGTTCTTC.

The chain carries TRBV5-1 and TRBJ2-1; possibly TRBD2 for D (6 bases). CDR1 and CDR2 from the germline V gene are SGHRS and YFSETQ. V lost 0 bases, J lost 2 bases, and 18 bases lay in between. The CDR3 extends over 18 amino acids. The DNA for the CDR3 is TGCGCCAGCAGCTTGGCCAGTTCTTCACTAGCTACCTACAATGAGCAGTTCTTC. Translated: CASSLASSSLATYNEQFF.